The 28 T cell receptor beta chains listed next were all sequenced from one sample in a study of regulatory T cells in long-lasting Graves disease. Time point defined: persistent/refractory GD, antithyroid drugs over 5 years with positive TRAb. Making the TCR library involved RNA that had been extracted from PBMCs. Researchers made TCR beta libraries by using iRepertoire HTBI primers and running Arm-PCR on CDR3 regions. A single record per CDR3 protein comes from TCRdb applying MiXCR to the multiplex PCR reads. In the table there are about 470,000 distinct CDR3 sequences, about 20% of which are singletons. The sample consisted of peripheral blood mononuclear cells (PBMCs), taken when the disease was refractory, from a patient treated with antithyroid drugs. All receptors derive from a female donor with Graves disease.

This clonotype was recorded at least ten times. V is TRBV4-1 and J is TRBJ2-7, with D tentatively TRBD1 or TRBD2 (5 bases each). Trimming stripped 0 bases from V and 5 bases from J, with 14 bases between. Germline V CDR1 and CDR2: MGHRA, YSYEKL. This CDR3 has 15 amino acids. Here the CDR3 DNA reads TGCGCCAGCAGCCAAGATTTGAGGGGTTGGAACGAGCAGTACTTC. It codes for CASSQDLRGWNEQYF.

In this sample, this clonotype turned up many times. This sequence joins TRBV2 and TRBJ2-5; D may be TRBD1 (6 bases). Germline V gene sequence: CDR1 SNHLY, CDR2 FYNNEI. The CDR3 length is 15 residues. Trimming shortened V by 2 bases and J by 5 bases, and 15 bases separated the two germline ends. The DNA for the CDR3 is TGTGCCAGCAGTGAACCCAACAGGGTAGGGGAGACCCAGTACTTC. This translates into CASSEPNRVGETQYF.

This clonotype was recorded many times. This chain joins TRBV25-1 and TRBJ2-3; D is unclear. V lost 2 bases and J lost 9, with 9 bases in between. This CDR3 region has 12 residues. Germline values: CDR1 MGHDK, CDR2 SYGVNS. The CDR3 region is CASSEDRDTQYF. Written as DNA, the CDR3 is TGTGCCAGCAGTGAAGATAGAGACACGCAGTATTTT. The variable domain in full, with the rest retrieved from reference TRBV25-1 and TRBJ2-3, is EADIYQTPRYLVIGTGKKITLECSQTMGHDKMYWYQQDPGMELHLIHYSYGVNSTEKGDLSSESTVSRIRTEHFPLTLESARPSHTSQYLCASSEDRDTQYFGPGTRLTVL.

The table lists this clonotype with many counts. The chain joins TRBV12-3 or TRBV12-4 to TRBJ2-7; 9 bases align to TRBD1. The CDR3 covers 14 residues. Losses at the gene ends were 6 bases for V and 4 bases for J; bases not matched to a gene: 7. The CDR3 here is CASSPGQGIYEQYF. Written as DNA, the CDR3 is TGTGCCAGCAGCCCGGGACAGGGAATTTACGAGCAGTACTTC.

This clonotype has a handful of counts. The chain carries TRBV6-1 and TRBJ1-1; a possible D gene is TRBD1 (6 bases). CDR3 length equals 13 residues. Germline CDR1 reads MNHNS; CDR2 reads SASEGT. V shed 3 bases and J shed 11 bases, with 16 bases lying between them. CDR3 amino acids: CASSDLNRAGAFF. The CDR3 nucleotides read TGTGCCAGCAGTGATTTGAACAGGGCGGGGGCTTTCTTT.

This clonotype was counted a few times. The chain carries TRBV11-3 and TRBJ2-7; D is uncertain. The CDR3 length is 12 residues. The V and J ends lost 5 bases and 2 bases respectively, with 7 bases between them. Germline CDR1 SGHNT, CDR2 YENEEA. In DNA, the CDR3 is TGTGCCAGCAGCCACGGGCCCTACGAGCAGTACTTC. The encoded protein is CASSHGPYEQYF.

The V gene is TRBV20-1, the J gene TRBJ2-5, with D tentatively TRBD1 or TRBD2 (5 bases each). The V and J ends lost 7 bases and 5 bases respectively, with 17 bases between them. Germline CDR1 DFQATT, CDR2 SNEGSKA (reference sequence). The CDR3 has 13 residues. The CDR3 here is CSVLERGRETQYF. In DNA, the CDR3 is TGCAGTGTTCTAGAACGGGGACGCGAGACCCAGTACTTC.

This clonotype was counted at least ten times. The rearrangement joins TRBV6-9 to TRBJ1-4, with D tentatively TRBD1 (5 bases). CDR3 length equals 14 residues. V was clipped by 4 bases and J by 8 bases, with 14 bases between them. CDR1 and CDR2 (germline): MNHGY, SVAAGI. The CDR3 DNA reads TGTGCCAGCAGTTTGCTCAGGGCCGGGGAAAAACTGTTTTTT. Its protein is CASSLLRAGEKLFF.

This clonotype was detected many times. This sequence joins TRBV12-3 or TRBV12-4 and TRBJ1-2; no clear D gene. CDR3 size: 13 residues. V was trimmed by 9 bases and J by 3 bases, leaving 14 bases between them. As DNA, the CDR3 is TGTGCCAGTTCCCCCACCCCAGACTATGGCTACACCTTC. This sequence encodes CASSPTPDYGYTF.

This clonotype appeared once. The rearrangement uses TRBV19 and TRBJ2-7, with 9 positions matching TRBD2. The germline V gene has CDR1 LNHDA and CDR2 SQIVND (reference sequence). The ends lost 5 bases at V and 5 bases at J; junction bases unmatched: 10. The CDR3 runs to 15 residues. This CDR3 reads CASSVTGTSYNEQYF. The CDR3 coding sequence is TGTGCCAGTAGTGTCACCGGGACTAGCTACAACGAGCAGTACTTC.

Concerning this clonotype: One end of the junction varies from germline; a read error may be responsible. The rearrangement joins TRBV24-1 to TRBJ2-5, with TRBD1 identical over 9 bases. Germline V gives CDR1 KGHDR, CDR2 SFDVKD. The CDR3 is 16 residues long. This chain's CDR3 is CATSESGQGILETQCF. The CDR3 nucleotides read TGTGCCACCAGTGAGTCCGGACAGGGGATATTGGAGACCCAGTGCTTC.

This clonotype was counted ten times or more. The rearrangement links TRBV7-9 to TRBJ1-1, with D hard to call. In germline, CDR1 is SEHNR, CDR2 FQNEAQ (reference sequence). The V end lost 4 bases, the J end lost 7 bases, and 13 bases lay between the germline ends. The CDR3 covers 13 residues. The CDR3 reads CASSSRTVREAFF. The CDR3 DNA sequence: TGTGCCAGCAGCTCGCGGACCGTGCGTGAAGCTTTCTTT. Together with reference TRBV7-9 and TRBJ1-1, the CDR3 gives the full variable domain: DTGVSQNPRHKITKRGQNVTFRCDPISEHNRLYWYRQTLGQGPEFLTYFQNEAQLEKSRLLSDRFSAERPKGSFSTLEIQRTEQGDSAMYLCASSSRTVREAFFGQGTRLTVV.

This clonotype was seen repeatedly, ten times or more. The rearrangement uses TRBV3-1 and TRBJ1-2; a possible D gene is TRBD1 (5 bases). The CDR3 consists of 15 residues. The V end was cut by 0 bases, the J end by 7 bases, with 15 bases between. CDR1 is LGHDT, CDR2 YNNKEL, per germline (reference sequence). The CDR3 here is CASSQDHEGLGGYTF. CDR3 nucleotide sequence: TGTGCCAGCAGCCAAGATCACGAGGGGCTTGGTGGCTACACCTTC.

This clonotype was observed many times. V usage is TRBV6-2 or TRBV6-3 and J usage is TRBJ2-7; 8 bases are shared with TRBD1. The CDR3 consists of 14 residues. V lost 2 bases, J lost 5 bases, and 5 bases stayed unmatched. The germline gives CDR1 MNHEY, CDR2 SVGEGT. Written as DNA, the CDR3 is TGTGCCAGCAGTTACCGGGACAGGAAACACGAGCAGTACTTC. Protein sequence: CASSYRDRKHEQYF.

This clonotype showed up just a few times. The chain joins TRBV19 to TRBJ1-5; no definite D call. The V end lost 3 bases, the J end lost 7 bases, and 13 bases lay between the germline ends. Germline V CDR1 and CDR2: LNHDA, SQIVND (reference sequence). The CDR3 is made up of 14 amino acids. The CDR3 region has the DNA TGTGCCAGTAGTATCGGCAGGTTATTCCAGCCCCAGCATTTT. Its translation is CASSIGRLFQPQHF.

The chain joins TRBV6-2 or TRBV6-3 to TRBJ2-7; no reliable D call. The CDR3 length is 16 residues. Germline CDR1 is MNHEY and CDR2 is SVGEGT. Trimming cost V 5 bases and J 3 bases, with 20 bases left between them. The CDR3 coding sequence is TGTGCCAGCAGTGAAGTCGGGCGGACCCCCCACTACGAGCAGTACTTC. Protein product: CASSEVGRTPHYEQYF.

In this sample, this clonotype turned up a few times. The chain has TRBV6-8 and TRBJ1-3; a possible D gene is TRBD1 (5 bases). With 0 bases removed from V and 2 bases from J, the gap between germline ends came to 8 bases. Germline-derived CDR1 and CDR2 are MNHGY and SAAAGT. CDR3 length: 15 residues. This CDR3 is CASSYSAGPGNTIYF. Here the CDR3 DNA reads TGTGCCAGCAGTTACTCGGCAGGGCCTGGAAACACCATATATTTT.

The chain uses TRBV7-2 and TRBJ1-1; D might be TRBD1 (6 bases). Per germline, CDR1 SGHTA and CDR2 FQGNSA. The CDR3 loop spans 15 amino acids. V was trimmed by 5 bases and J by 1 base, leaving 14 bases between them. The CDR3 here is CASSLSIRGNTEAFF. The CDR3 region has the DNA TGTGCCAGCAGCCTGTCTATCAGGGGGAACACTGAAGCTTTCTTT.

The chain uses TRBV6-2 or TRBV6-3 and TRBJ2-1, with 12 bases identical to TRBD2. Germline values: CDR1 MNHEY, CDR2 SVGEGT. The CDR3 has 15 amino acids. The J segment lost 9 bases and the V segment lost 7 bases, leaving 10 bases of the junction unmatched. The CDR3 loop reads CASTPVTSGRGEQFF. CDR3 bases: TGTGCCAGCACCCCCGTGACTAGCGGGAGAGGTGAGCAGTTCTTC.

This clonotype was picked up many times. V gene TRBV7-8 combines with J gene TRBJ1-2; D uncertain. This CDR3 has 12 residues. V dropped 3 bases and J dropped 8 bases, with 10 bases sitting between them. Germline V CDR1 and CDR2: SGHVS, FQNEAQ. The CDR3 DNA follows: TGTGCCAGCAGCTTTCACGGGGAGGGCTACACCTTC. Translated, it gives CASSFHGEGYTF.

This clonotype has more than one count but fewer than ten. The chain joins TRBV29-1 to TRBJ2-3; 11 bases map to TRBD2. CDR3 size: 15 residues. Germline loops: CDR1 SQVTM, CDR2 ANQGSEA. Germline trimming cut 6 bases from V and 0 bases from J; bases unmatched to any gene: 5. CDR3: CSVKTSGTSTDTQYF. The CDR3 DNA sequence: TGCAGCGTGAAGACTAGCGGGACAAGCACAGATACGCAGTATTTT.

This clonotype was counted ten times or more. V and J are TRBV6-9 and TRBJ2-5, with 7 positions matching TRBD1. The CDR3 runs 14 residues. With 4 bases clipped from V and 3 bases from J, the junction kept 5 bases outside the gene matches. Germline CDR1 is MNHGY and CDR2 is SVAAGI. The CDR3 DNA is TGTGCCAGCAGTTCCCGGGACAGAGAAGAGACCCAGTACTTC. It translates to CASSSRDREETQYF.

The chain carries TRBV5-4 and TRBJ2-2; D is unresolved. This CDR3 is 12 amino acids long. V was clipped by 3 bases and J by 6 bases, with 6 bases between them. From germline, CDR1 is SGHNT and CDR2 YYREEE (reference sequence). The CDR3 loop reads CASSSTAGELFF. The CDR3, as DNA: TGTGCCAGCAGCTCCACGGCCGGGGAGCTGTTTTTT.

This clonotype was recorded at least ten times. The CDR3: CSARAKDRGHSYEQYF. The CDR3 DNA follows: TGCAGTGCTAGAGCGAAGGACAGGGGGCACTCCTACGAGCAGTACTTC. The chain uses TRBV20-1 and TRBJ2-7; TRBD1 agrees at 11 bases. Germline loops: CDR1 DFQATT, CDR2 SNEGSKA (reference sequence). The CDR3 consists of 16 residues. With V trimmed by 1 base and J by 0 bases, 5 bases remained unmatched.

The chain combines TRBV5-6 with TRBJ2-1, with D unclear. The CDR3 extends over 11 amino acids. The V gene lost 3 bases and the J gene lost 7 bases, with 5 bases spanning the gap. Germline V gene lookup returns CDR1 SGHDT and CDR2 YYEEEE. CDR3 protein: CASSYRNEQFF. The CDR3 coding sequence is TGTGCCAGCAGCTATAGAAATGAGCAGTTCTTC.

The chain carries TRBV7-2 and TRBJ2-7; 7 bases are shared with TRBD2. Germline V CDR1 and CDR2: SGHTA, FQGNSA. The junction had 13 bases not matched to a gene; V was cut back by 5 bases and J by 3 bases. The CDR3 extends over 16 amino acids. This CDR3 reads CASSAPGVSGRYEQYF. CDR3 coding DNA: TGTGCCAGCAGCGCCCCCGGGGTTAGCGGGCGCTACGAGCAGTACTTC.

CDR3 region: CSAPNHLAGGLGEQYF. The CDR3 nucleotides read TGCAGTGCTCCAAACCACCTAGCGGGAGGGCTGGGCGAGCAGTACTTC. V and J are TRBV20-1 and TRBJ2-7, with 12 bases identical to TRBD2. This CDR3 is built from 16 residues. V shed 5 bases, J shed 6 bases, and the junction held 14 bases outside the gene matches. The germline V gene encodes CDR1 DFQATT and CDR2 SNEGSKA (reference sequence).

This clonotype was recorded many times. The V gene is TRBV7-8, the J gene TRBJ2-4, with unresolved D. This CDR3 has 14 residues. Germline V gives CDR1 SGHVS, CDR2 FQNEAQ. With 5 bases removed from V and 1 base from J, the gap between germline ends came to 9 bases. CDR3 nucleotide sequence: TGTGCCAGCAGCCTCCAGAGGGCCAAAAACATTCAGTACTTC. It encodes CASSLQRAKNIQYF.